The 15 T cell receptor beta chains below were found in one sample sequenced in a study of blood T cell repertoires in COVID-19. Only in-frame clones appear in the TCRdb table, and some are missing; sequencing was by immunoSEQ multiplex PCR. The data hold about 480,000 clones, with roughly nine tenths observed a single time. Sequenced sample: peripheral blood. These receptors were taken from a man between 18 and 35 years old with COVID-19, enrolled during active disease.

This sequence joins TRBV3-1 (or the pseudogene TRBV3-2) and TRBJ2-7; possible D gene TRBD2, 6 bases. Trimming left V 2 bases short and J 0 bases short, with 17 bases between. This CDR3 region has 17 residues. Per the germline V gene, CDR1 is LGHDT and CDR2 is YNNKEL (reference sequence). In DNA form, the CDR3 reads TGTGCCAGCAGCCAACTGCCGGGACTTCAAAGCTCCTACGAGCAGTACTTC. It codes for CASSQLPGLQSSYEQYF.

V gene TRBV2 combines with J gene TRBJ2-3, with 7 bases fitting TRBD2. Germline V gene lookup returns CDR1 SNHLY and CDR2 FYNNEI. The CDR3 is made up of 16 amino acids. V lost 5 bases to trimming and J lost 1 base; unmatched junction nucleotides: 9. The CDR3 region is CASSWGLGGGTDTQYF. The CDR3 nucleotides read TGTGCCAGCAGTTGGGGTCTTGGGGGGGGCACAGATACGCAGTATTTT.

The chain recombines TRBV5-1 with TRBJ1-4, with 9 bases identical to TRBD1. The trim removed 4 bases at V and 10 bases at J, leaving 17 bases unmatched. Germline-derived CDR1 and CDR2 are SGHRS and YFSETQ. The CDR3 is made up of 17 amino acids. The chain's CDR3 is CASSHGTGKGLKGKLFF. The CDR3 bases are TGCGCCAGCAGCCACGGGACAGGGAAAGGACTTAAAGGAAAACTGTTTTTT.

The chain is built from TRBV3-1 (or the pseudogene TRBV3-2) and TRBJ2-2; D unclear. V lost 7 bases to trimming and J lost 0 bases, with 18 bases between them. CDR1 is LGHDT, CDR2 YNNKEL, per germline (reference sequence). This CDR3 spans 17 amino acids. CDR3: CASTLLAPNANTGELFF. Written as DNA, the CDR3 is TGTGCCAGCACTCTCCTCGCGCCCAACGCGAACACCGGGGAGCTGTTTTTT.

The chain combines TRBV19 with TRBJ2-7; D perhaps matches TRBD1 (5 bases). V dropped 7 bases and J dropped 2 bases, with 12 bases sitting between them. CDR3 length: 13 amino acids. Per the germline V gene, CDR1 is LNHDA and CDR2 is SQIVND (reference sequence). This CDR3 reads CASMGQTAYEQYF. CDR3 sequence (DNA): TGTGCCAGTATGGGGCAGACAGCCTACGAGCAGTACTTC.

The V and J genes are TRBV6-5 and TRBJ1-4; no firm D call. V was shortened by 6 bases and J by 0 bases, with 8 bases between the two germline ends. CDR1 and CDR2 (germline): MNHEY, SVGAGI. CDR3 length: 14 residues. The CDR3 nucleotides are TGTGCCAGCAGGCTAGAAGCAACTAATGAAAAACTGTTTTTT. Translation gives CASRLEATNEKLFF.

The rearrangement joins TRBV7-2 to TRBJ2-3; tentatively, D is TRBD2 (5 bases). Trimming removed 4 bases at V and 1 base at J, with 12 bases between. The CDR3 has 15 residues. Germline CDR1 reads SGHTA; CDR2 reads FQGNSA. The CDR3 DNA reads TGTGCCAGCAGCTCCGGCGGGCCTGGCACAGATACGCAGTATTTT. Protein: CASSSGGPGTDTQYF.

The rearrangement joins TRBV6-5 to TRBJ2-3; D not certain. Trimming removed 0 bases from V and 1 base from J, with 11 bases in between. The CDR3 has 16 amino acids. Germline V lookup: CDR1 MNHEY, CDR2 SVGAGI. As DNA, the CDR3 is TGTGCCAGCAGTTACTCCCCTAGATGGGGCACAGATACGCAGTATTTT. This encodes CASSYSPRWGTDTQYF.

In this sample, this clone turned up a few times. This chain links TRBV6-6 with TRBJ2-2; D gene unclear. V shed 0 bases and J shed 1 base, with 6 bases lying between them. CDR3 length equals 15 residues. CDR1 MNHNY and CDR2 SVGAGI come from the germline V gene (reference sequence). The DNA of the CDR3 is TGTGCCAGCAGTTACTCGAGTCAGAACACCGGGGAGCTGTTTTTT. The encoded protein is CASSYSSQNTGELFF.

V gene TRBV2 combines with J gene TRBJ2-2, with D possibly TRBD2 on 5 matching bases. Trimming stripped 6 bases from V and 7 bases from J, with 18 bases between. This CDR3 contains 15 residues. Per germline, CDR1 SNHLY and CDR2 FYNNEI. This CDR3 is CASRSRSIGNGELFF. The CDR3 region has the DNA TGTGCCAGCAGGTCGAGGTCTATCGGGAACGGGGAGCTGTTTTTT.

The rearrangement joins TRBV24-1 to TRBJ1-1; TRBD1 is a possible D gene (5 bases). The germline V gene encodes CDR1 KGHDR and CDR2 SFDVKD. V dropped 10 bases and J dropped 1 base, with 12 bases sitting between them. The CDR3 runs to 13 residues. CDR3 loop: CATRLGQNTEAFF. The CDR3 DNA follows: TGTGCCACTAGGTTGGGGCAGAACACTGAAGCTTTCTTT.

This chain links TRBV6-4 with TRBJ2-3; 8 positions agree with TRBD2. CDR1 is MRHNA and CDR2 is SNTAGT in the germline V gene. J lost 4 bases, V lost 2 bases, and 8 bases had no gene match. CDR3 length: 16 residues. The CDR3 protein is CASSDPWRGVADTQYF. DNA for the CDR3: TGTGCCAGCAGTGACCCGTGGCGGGGGGTTGCAGATACGCAGTATTTT.

The chain joins TRBV7-9 to TRBJ2-5, with 10 bases identical to TRBD2. Trimming removed 5 bases from V and 3 bases from J; junction bases left unmatched: 9. Germline V CDR1 and CDR2: SEHNR, FQNEAQ (reference sequence). The CDR3 sequence is 16 residues long. CDR3 residues: CASSPPAGTSEETQYF. In DNA form, the CDR3 reads TGTGCCAGCAGCCCACCGGCCGGGACTAGCGAAGAGACCCAGTACTTC.

This chain joins TRBV2 and TRBJ1-1; 9 bases match TRBD1. The CDR3 totals 13 residues. The V gene end was trimmed by 5 bases and the J gene end by 8 bases; junction bases not matched to a gene: 6. The germline V gene encodes CDR1 SNHLY and CDR2 FYNNEI. Written as DNA, the CDR3 is TGTGCCAGCAGTCCTACAGGGGGCGGAGAAGCTTTCTTT. Translation: CASSPTGGGEAFF. The whole variable domain, remainder taken from reference TRBV2 and TRBJ1-1, is EPEVTQTPSHQVTQMGQEVILRCVPISNHLYFYWYRQILGQKVEFLVSFYNNEISEKSEIFDDQFSVERPDGSNFTLKIRSTKLEDSAMYFCASSPTGGGEAFFGQGTRLTVV.

V is TRBV5-6 and J is TRBJ1-3; TRBD1 might be the D (6 bases). Trimming stripped 1 base from V and 0 bases from J, with 11 bases between. Germline lookup yields CDR1 SGHDT and CDR2 YYEEEE. This CDR3 has 16 residues. Written as DNA, the CDR3 is TGTGCCAGCAGCTTGTATACAGGGTACTCTGGAAACACCATATATTTT. It specifies CASSLYTGYSGNTIYF. Full variable domain (outside the CDR3, taken from reference TRBV5-6 and TRBJ1-3): DAGVTQSPTHLIKTRGQQVTLRCSPKSGHDTVSWYQQALGQGPQFIFQYYEEEERQRGNFPDRFSGHQFPNYSSELNVNALLLGDSALYLCASSLYTGYSGNTIYFGEGSWLTVV.